The entry below gives a single TCR beta chain sequence along with its context. This sample stems from a study of blood T cell repertoires in COVID-19. Across the study: Sources were T cells, B-cell-depleted T cells, or PBMCs; the material itself was cDNA or gDNA.

The assay was immunoSEQ multiplex PCR, and TCRdb's table has in-frame clones only and misses some. The data hold roughly 180,000 clones, with about 85% observed a single time. Membership in each cohort depended on participant-reported clinical history. Looked up from germline, CDR1 is LNHDA and CDR2 is SQIVND (reference sequence). J lost 4 bases, V lost 4 bases, and 1 base had no gene match. This CDR3 comprises 14 residues. The clonotype comes from a man aged 40-50 years who had recovered from COVID-19. The chain recombines TRBV19 with TRBJ2-1; 10 nucleotides line up with TRBD2. Sequences were obtained from PBMCs or T cells enriched from blood (not recorded which). CDR3 in amino acids: CASSTSGGYNEQFF. Here the CDR3 DNA reads TGTGCCAGTAGTACTAGCGGGGGTTACAATGAGCAGTTCTTC.